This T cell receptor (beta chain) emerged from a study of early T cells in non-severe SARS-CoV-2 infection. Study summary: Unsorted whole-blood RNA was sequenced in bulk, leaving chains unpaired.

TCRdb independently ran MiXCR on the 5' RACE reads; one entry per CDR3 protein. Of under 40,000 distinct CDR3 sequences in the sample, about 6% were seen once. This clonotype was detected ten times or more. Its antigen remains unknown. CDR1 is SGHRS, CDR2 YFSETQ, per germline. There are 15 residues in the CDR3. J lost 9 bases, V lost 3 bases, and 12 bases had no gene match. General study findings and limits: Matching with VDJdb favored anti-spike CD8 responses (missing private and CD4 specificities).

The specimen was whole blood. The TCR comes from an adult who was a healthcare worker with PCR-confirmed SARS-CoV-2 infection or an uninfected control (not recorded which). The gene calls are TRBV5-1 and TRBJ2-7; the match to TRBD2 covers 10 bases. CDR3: CASSWGPLAGDGQYF. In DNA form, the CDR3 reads TGCGCCAGCAGCTGGGGGCCCCTAGCGGGAGACGGGCAGTACTTC.